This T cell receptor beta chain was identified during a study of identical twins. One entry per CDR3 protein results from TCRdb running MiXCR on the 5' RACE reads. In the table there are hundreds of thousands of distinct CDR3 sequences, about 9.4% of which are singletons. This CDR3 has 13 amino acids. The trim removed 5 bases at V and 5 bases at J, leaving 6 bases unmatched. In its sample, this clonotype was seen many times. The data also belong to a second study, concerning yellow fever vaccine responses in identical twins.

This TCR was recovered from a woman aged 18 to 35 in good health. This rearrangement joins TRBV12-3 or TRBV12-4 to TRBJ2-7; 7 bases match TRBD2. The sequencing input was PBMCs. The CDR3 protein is CASSPSGGHEQYF. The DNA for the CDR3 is TGTGCCAGCAGTCCTTCGGGGGGTCACGAGCAGTACTTC.